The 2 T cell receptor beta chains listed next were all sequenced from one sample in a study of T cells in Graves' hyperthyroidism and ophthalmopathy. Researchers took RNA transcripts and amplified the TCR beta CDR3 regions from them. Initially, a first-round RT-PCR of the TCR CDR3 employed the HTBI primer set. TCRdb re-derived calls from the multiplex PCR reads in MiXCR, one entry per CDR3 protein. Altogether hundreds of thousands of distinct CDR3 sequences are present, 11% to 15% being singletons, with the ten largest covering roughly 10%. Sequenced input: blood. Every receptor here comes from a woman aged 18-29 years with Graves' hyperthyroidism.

CDR3 nucleotide sequence: TGCAGTGCTAGATTTATGGTGGCGGAGTATCTAAATGAGCAGTTCTTC. This translates into CSARFMVAEYLNEQFF. The rearrangement uses TRBV20-1 and TRBJ2-1; D is undetermined. This CDR3 is built from 16 residues. Germline-derived CDR1 and CDR2 are DFQATT and SNEGSKA (reference sequence). The V end lost 2 bases, the J end lost 7 bases, and 21 bases lay between the germline ends.

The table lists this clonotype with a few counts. CDR3 protein: CASSWQYVHEQYF. The DNA of the CDR3 is TGTGCCAGCAGTTGGCAATATGTCCACGAGCAGTACTTC. V usage is TRBV6-2 or TRBV6-3 and J usage is TRBJ2-7; no reliable D call. V lost 4 bases, J lost 5 bases, and 12 bases lay in between. The CDR3 covers 13 residues. CDR1 and CDR2 (germline): MNHEY, SVGEGT.